This is a list of T cell receptor beta chains from one sample in a study of blood T cell repertoires in COVID-19. Sequencing used immunoSEQ multiplex PCR; TCRdb keeps in-frame clones, though not all of them. The sample has around 67,000 clones; over 70% are singletons. The sequencing sample was made of peripheral blood. All receptors come from a man aged 50-60 years with active COVID-19. The CDR3 runs from the conserved cysteine through the conserved F or W. The D gene is left open where the match is weak. Expanded clones are given a class, and other clones once, few, many or no size at all.

j_call clone_size d_call v_call cdr3_nt cdr3_aa
TRBJ2-5 . TRBD2 TRBV5-1 TGCGCCAGCAGCCCCGGGACTAGCGGGCTTACGCGGGAGACCCAGTACTTC CASSPGTSGLTRETQYF
TRBJ2-7 . TRBD1 TRBV5-1 TGCGCCAGCAGCTTGCAATCATCGGGACAGGGGTACGAGCAGTACTTC CASSLQSSGQGYEQYF
TRBJ1-1 . TRBD1 TRBV7-2 TGTGCCAGCAGCTTGCGGACAGGGGGCGGGACTGCTGAAGCTTTCTTT CASSLRTGGGTAEAFF
TRBJ2-7 . . TRBV6-2/TRBV6-3 TGTGCCAGCAGTTACTTTCCAGGGGACTACGAGCAGTACTTC CASSYFPGDYEQYF
TRBJ2-5 . . TRBV6-2/TRBV6-3 TGTGCCAGCAGTCGGGACTGGAGGGAGACCCAGTACTTC CASSRDWRETQYF
TRBJ2-7 . TRBD1 TRBV28 TGTGCCAGCAGTATTACCCGACAGGGGCGTGACGAGCAGTACTTC CASSITRQGRDEQYF
TRBJ2-4 . TRBD1 TRBV6-2/TRBV6-3 TGTGCCAGCAGTTATAGTTACCTCCGGGACAGAGGGGCCAAAAACATTCAGTACTTC CASSYSYLRDRGAKNIQYF
TRBJ1-4 . . TRBV27 TGTGCCAGCAGCCCCTGGGGGGGTACTAATGAAAAACTGTTTTTT CASSPWGGTNEKLFF
TRBJ2-3 . TRBD2 TRBV19 TGTGCCAGTAGTACCAATAGCGGGGGGAGCACAGATACGCAGTATTTT CASSTNSGGSTDTQYF
TRBJ1-2 . TRBD1 TRBV15 TGTGCCACCAGCAAATCAGGGGGCGAAGAGGGTGGCTACACCTTC CATSKSGGEEGGYTF
TRBJ2-3 . . TRBV19 TGTGCCCCCTCCGGGAGAACAGATACGCAGTATTTT CAPSGRTDTQYF
TRBJ2-7 few TRBD1 TRBV7-2 TGTGCCAGCAGCATATGGCCGGGACAGCTCTACGAGCAGTACTTC CASSIWPGQLYEQYF